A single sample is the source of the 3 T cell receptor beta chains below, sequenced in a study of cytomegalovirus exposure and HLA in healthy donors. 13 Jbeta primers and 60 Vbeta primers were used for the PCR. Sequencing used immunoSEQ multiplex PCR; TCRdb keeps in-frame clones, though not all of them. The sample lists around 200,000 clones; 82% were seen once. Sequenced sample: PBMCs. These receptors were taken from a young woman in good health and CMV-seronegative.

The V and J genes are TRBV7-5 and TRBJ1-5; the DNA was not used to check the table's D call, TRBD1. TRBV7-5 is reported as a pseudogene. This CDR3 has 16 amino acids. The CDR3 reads CVRRYTGALSNQPQHF. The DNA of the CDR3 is TGTGTCAGAAGGTATACAGGGGCCCTTAGCAATCAGCCCCAGCATTTT.

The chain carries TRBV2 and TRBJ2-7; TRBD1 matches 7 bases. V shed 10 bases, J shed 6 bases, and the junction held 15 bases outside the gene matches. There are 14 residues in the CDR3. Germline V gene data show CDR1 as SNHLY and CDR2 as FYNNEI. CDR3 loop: CATLPQGPPGEQYF. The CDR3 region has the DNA TGTGCCACCTTACCACAGGGGCCCCCCGGCGAGCAGTACTTC.

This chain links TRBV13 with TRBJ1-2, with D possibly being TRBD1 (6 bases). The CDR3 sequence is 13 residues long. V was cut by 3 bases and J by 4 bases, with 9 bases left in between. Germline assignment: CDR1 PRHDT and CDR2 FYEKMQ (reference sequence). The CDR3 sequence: CASSLNRAYGYTF. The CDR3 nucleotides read TGTGCCAGCAGCTTGAACAGGGCCTATGGCTACACCTTC.